One TCR beta chain is described in this entry. This clone is a singleton in its sample. This receptor's antigen is unknown. Base qualities are missing; no much larger clone stands one base away. The germline V gene yields ENHRY for CDR1 and SYGVKD for CDR2. Trimming costs V 6 bases and J 0 bases, and their ends lie 14 bases apart. The CDR3 runs 15 residues from the cysteine to the phenylalanine. Solely the CDR3 DNA is kept, with 45 bases framed from the first base. The entry originates in a study of Ad26.COV2.S vaccination and SARS-CoV-2 variants (dated by TCRdb to the early 2020s). In the study overall: Donors in the vaccine arm were drawn from COV1001, a multicentre, randomized, double-blind, placebo-controlled phase I-IIa trial testing Ad26.COV2.S in healthy adults. TCRbeta repertoire sequencing was used to assess the specificity and breadth of SARS-CoV-2-reactive T cell receptors after Ad26.COV2.S vaccination. Trial participants were randomized into five groups of five: low-dose or high-dose Ad26.COV2.S given once or twice, or placebo on both occasions. The TCR-sequenced set comprised approximately 30 samples: about 19 Ad26.COV2.S vaccine recipients, 5 placebo recipients and 8 SARS-CoV-2 convalescent individuals. Dosing of Ad26.COV2.S was intramuscular, at either 5x10^10 or 1x10^11 viral particles, delivered as one shot or as two shots spaced 56 days apart. Investigators remained blinded to trial group allocation during experiments and outcome assessment.

Reading the label with the study, this specimen's treatment or condition is: roughly 19 received Ad26.COV2.S at low or high dose, single or two shots; about 5 received placebo; per-sample allocation not given. Repertoires of vaccine and placebo recipients were sequenced from samples collected on day 63 after the first injection. Cohort 1b enrolled some 25 adults aged 18-55 years at a single site in Boston, USA, between 29 July and 7 August 2020. As a vaccine, Ad26.COV2.S was a replication-incompetent adenovirus type 26 vector that expressed a prefusion-stabilized SARS-CoV-2 spike protein derived from the original Wuhan strain. TCRbeta CDR3 regions were sequenced with the immunoSEQ Assay. After extraction, genomic DNA underwent amplification by bias-controlled multiplex PCR, followed by high-throughput sequencing. In the paper's pipeline: To quantify the absolute abundance of every unique TCRbeta CDR3 region, sequences were collapsed and filtered. T cell fraction was estimated by normalizing TCRbeta template counts to usable DNA, with usable DNA measured through amplification of reference genes found in all nucleated cells. Repertoire TCRs were annotated as SARS-CoV-2-specific when V gene, CDR3 amino acid sequence and J gene were exactly matched to a known reactive TCR set. MIRA supplied the reference SARS-CoV-2 TCR set, which was filtered for enrichment in COVID-19-positive ImmuneCODE repertoires so that public or cross-reactive TCRs were removed. Drawing on the MIRA antigens, annotated TCRs were analysed further at the level of specific ORF or position within ORF. Breadth was defined as annotated unique rearrangements over total unique productive rearrangements; depth was the summed frequency of those rearrangements. Two-sided Wilcoxon rank-sum tests were used to compare TCR breadth between groups. TCRdb limited this immuneACCESS table to in-frame rearrangements with V and J called. A share of clones is missing; checked studies link under half to unresolved V genes, and the rest is unexplained. The DNA gave D and trimming, while V, J and clone size come from that table. The sample table shows 350,000 to 400,000 clones, and 75% to 90% are seen once. 3.5% of the sample is held by the ten biggest clonotypes.

General study outcomes and caveats: It was noted by the authors that total T cell responses may have been underestimated by the TCR breadth and depth analyses. Comparing responses between vaccine doses or regimens was not something the study was powered to do. Vaccine and placebo recipients had similar non-spike TCR breadth, a finding consistent with the vaccine containing only spike. Spike-specific TCR breadth was higher in Ad26.COV2.S recipients than in placebo recipients (P = 0.0014). Substantial breadth of spike-specific CD8+ and CD4+ T cell responses was reported after vaccination.

This TCR derives from a person between 18 and 59 years old who received the Ad26.COV2.S COVID-19 vaccine or a placebo. The chain is made from TRBV10-3 and TRBJ1-1; a tentative D match to TRBD1 spans 6 bases. The sequencing used peripheral blood, collected in a trial of Ad26.COV2.S vaccine versus placebo. The CDR3 region: CAISRTETLNTEAFF. At the DNA level, the sequence is TGTGCCATCAGCCGGACAGAGACTTTGAACACTGAAGCTTTCTTT.